The 14 T cell receptor beta chains reported below all come from one sample, sequenced in a study of cytomegalovirus exposure and HLA in healthy donors. The PCR made use of 60 Vbeta and 13 Jbeta primers. The table came from immunoSEQ multiplex PCR; TCRdb's copy has only in-frame clones and leaves some out. Here the sample spans 150,000 to 200,000 clones, 75% to 85% being singletons. The sample comprised PBMCs. These receptors were obtained from a woman aged 45-60 years in good health and CMV-seronegative.

The chain joins TRBV29-1 to TRBJ1-1, with a possible D match to TRBD1 (6 bases). Trimming pared 7 bases from V and 11 bases from J, leaving 11 bases between. The CDR3 totals 9 residues. Germline V gives CDR1 SQVTM, CDR2 ANQGSEA. CDR3: CSERRGAFF. CDR3 DNA sequence: TGCAGCGAGAGAAGGGGGGCTTTCTTT.

The V call is TRBV13, the J call TRBJ2-2, with D perhaps TRBD1 (6 bases). Trimming shortened V by 1 base and J by 2 bases, and 17 bases separated the two germline ends. Germline-derived CDR1 and CDR2 are PRHDT and FYEKMQ (reference sequence). CDR3 length: 18 amino acids. The CDR3 region has the DNA TGTGCCAGCAGCTTAGTCGGATCGACAGGACCCAACACCGGGGAGCTGTTTTTT. It specifies CASSLVGSTGPNTGELFF.

The V call is TRBV6-6, the J call TRBJ2-7; 8 bases match TRBD1. V lost 5 bases, J lost 0 bases, and 6 bases stayed unmatched. This CDR3 has 15 residues. Looked up from germline, CDR1 is MNHNY and CDR2 is SVGAGI (reference sequence). CDR3 DNA: TGTGCCAGCAGTACGACAGGGGAAAGCTCCTACGAGCAGTACTTC. Protein product: CASSTTGESSYEQYF.

The rearrangement links TRBV5-1 to TRBJ1-2; possibly TRBD1 for D (6 bases). Germline V lookup: CDR1 SGHRS, CDR2 YFSETQ. The CDR3 has 17 residues. Trimming pared 4 bases from V and 3 bases from J, leaving 22 bases between. CDR3 bases: TGCGCCAGCAGCGGGCGGACAGATAAACCCGGCCACTATGGCTACACCTTC. It specifies CASSGRTDKPGHYGYTF.

Points on this clone: The junction departs from the called germline gene at one end, perhaps through a read error. The chain is built from TRBV6-5 and TRBJ1-4; D gene ambiguous. The CDR3 covers 14 residues. CDR1 MNHEY and CDR2 SVGAGI come from the germline V gene. DNA of the CDR3: TGTGCCAGCAGTCTGTCGATGCCTAACGAAAAACTGTTTTTT. Amino acid sequence: CASSLSMPNEKLFF.

The CDR3 DNA sequence: TGCGCCAGCAGCCCGCGTCAGACAGGGGCTGGAAACACCATATATTTT. Its translation is CASSPRQTGAGNTIYF. V is TRBV4-1 and J is TRBJ1-3, with 8 bases matching TRBD1. CDR1 and CDR2 (germline): MGHRA, YSYEKL. J lost 2 bases, V lost 4 bases, and 7 bases had no gene match. The CDR3 totals 16 residues.

The gene calls are TRBV28 and TRBJ1-2; D is uncertain. The CDR3 length is 18 residues. In germline, CDR1 is MDHEN, CDR2 SYDVKM. The ends were cut back, 0 bases at V and 6 bases at J, with 23 bases in the middle. The CDR3 region is CASSLWGRRSRVGDGYTF. CDR3 DNA sequence: TGTGCCAGCAGTTTATGGGGGAGGAGATCGAGGGTCGGGGATGGCTACACCTTC.

The chain uses TRBV7-7 and TRBJ2-1; 8 bases align to TRBD1. There are 14 residues in the CDR3. Per the germline V gene, CDR1 is SSHAT and CDR2 is FNYEAQ (reference sequence). With V trimmed by 3 bases and J by 7 bases, 5 bases remained unmatched. The CDR3 protein is CASSFAGGSNEQFF. The DNA for the CDR3 is TGTGCCAGCAGCTTTGCAGGGGGCTCGAATGAGCAGTTCTTC.

This chain links TRBV29-1 with TRBJ2-7; D is uncertain. The V gene's germline CDR1 is SQVTM and CDR2 ANQGSEA. Deletions cut 7 bases from V and 2 bases from J, with 12 bases between. CDR3 length equals 12 residues. DNA for the CDR3: TGCAGCGCTCAGACTTCGACCTACGAGCAGTACTTC. Protein product: CSAQTSTYEQYF.

The chain carries TRBV5-4 and TRBJ2-7; D remains unclear. This CDR3 contains 12 residues. The germline V and J ends were trimmed by 5 bases and 3 bases, with 9 bases remaining between them. CDR1 and CDR2 (germline): SGHNT, YYREEE (reference sequence). The DNA of the CDR3 is TGTGCCAGCAGTCGCGGTAGCTACGAGCAGTACTTC. It translates to CASSRGSYEQYF.

CDR3 residues: CASSISTGYTEAFF. The CDR3 coding sequence is TGTGCCAGCAGTATATCTACAGGTTACACTGAAGCTTTCTTT. The chain uses TRBV6-6 and TRBJ1-1; D might be TRBD1 (5 bases). Germline lookup yields CDR1 MNHNY and CDR2 SVGAGI (reference sequence). This CDR3 has 14 amino acids. Trimming took 5 bases from V and 3 from J, leaving 13 bases between them.

The CDR3: CASSTSGAQETQYF. CDR3 bases: TGTGCCAGCAGCACTAGCGGAGCCCAAGAGACCCAGTACTTC. This sequence joins TRBV7-9 and TRBJ2-5, with TRBD2 matching 8 bases. V was pared by 5 bases and J by 1 base, with 3 bases of the junction left unmatched. Germline CDR1 SEHNR, CDR2 FQNEAQ (reference sequence). This CDR3 spans 14 amino acids. The entire variable domain, with the rest obtained from reference TRBV7-9 and TRBJ2-5, is as follows: DTGVSQNPRHKITKRGQNVTFRCDPISEHNRLYWYRQTLGQGPEFLTYFQNEAQLEKSRLLSDRFSAERPKGSFSTLEIQRTEQGDSAMYLCASSTSGAQETQYFGPGTRLLVL.

This chain connects TRBV5-1 to TRBJ2-7, with 14 bases that match TRBD2. The CDR3 is 16 residues long. Per the germline V gene, CDR1 is SGHRS and CDR2 is YFSETQ. Trimming cost V 0 bases and J 4 bases; bases outside gene matches: 3. The CDR3 protein is CASSLGLAGGPYEQYF. CDR3 DNA: TGCGCCAGCAGCTTGGGACTAGCGGGAGGGCCTTACGAGCAGTACTTC.

This chain uses TRBV6-6 with TRBJ2-1; possible D gene TRBD2, 7 bases. The CDR3 extends over 16 amino acids. Germline-derived CDR1 and CDR2 are MNHNY and SVGAGI (reference sequence). Trimming shortened V by 0 bases and J by 8 bases, and 17 bases separated the two germline ends. This chain's CDR3 is CASSYSGGPGGYEQFF. In nucleotides, the CDR3 is TGTGCCAGCAGTTACTCCGGGGGGCCCGGAGGCTATGAGCAGTTCTTC.